The entry that follows covers one TCR beta chain sequence. The antigen is unknown. The method was immunoSEQ multiplex PCR; TCRdb's version includes in-frame clones alone and lacks a portion of them. Among 150,000 to 250,000 clones, about 89% were seen once, and the ten largest hold about 3.5%. Germline CDR1 MNHEY, CDR2 SVGAGI. V was trimmed by 5 bases and J by 0 bases, leaving 10 bases between them. This CDR3 has 14 amino acids. This entry comes from a study of T cell responses to AZD1222 COVID-19 vaccine. Study results and limitations: Dominant at 160-218 and 743-854, vaccine-associated CD4 TCRs also spanned spike. Reportedly, close to half of spike-specific TCRs are directed against unmutated variant regions. White British donors predominated, females outnumbered males, and clonal diversity was possibly underestimated. Only six or seven AZD1222 recipients tested seropositive at baseline.

The material sequenced was peripheral blood, taken 28 days after the second AZD1222 dose. The TCR originated in an adult who received the AZD1222 COVID-19 vaccine. The J gene is TRBJ1-1, the V gene TRBV6-5; D not certain. The chain's CDR3 is CASSPLALNTEAFF. CDR3 coding DNA: TGTGCCAGCAGTCCTTTAGCTTTGAACACTGAAGCTTTCTTT.